This paragraph covers one T cell receptor beta chain sequence. Antigen unknown. This sample is part of a study of cytomegalovirus exposure and HLA in healthy donors. Study-level information: Out of 150 million to 200 million T cells, an earlier analysis found over 100 million unique TCR beta sequences in total.

Study-level results: In a later analysis, HLA-associated beta chains showed higher expansion and lower generation probabilities than comparable chains. As a later analysis showed, a missense DCLRE1C variant was linked to trimming of TCR beta V- and J-genes.

The PCR made use of 60 Vbeta and 13 Jbeta primers. Produced via immunoSEQ multiplex PCR; TCRdb's table is partial and in-frame only. Here the sample spans about 170,000 clones, approximately 84% being singletons. The sample taken for sequencing was PBMCs. This TCR was recovered from a woman aged 50 to 60 in good health and CMV-seropositive.

The CDR3 coding sequence is TGTGCCTTGAGGGGGCGGTTGAACACTGAAGCTTTCTTT. As protein: CALRGRLNTEAFF. The chain links TRBV2 to TRBJ1-1; 7 bases fit TRBD1. Germline trimming cut 11 bases from V and 0 bases from J; bases unmatched to any gene: 6. Per the germline V gene, CDR1 is SNHLY and CDR2 is FYNNEI. CDR3 length: 13 residues.